This T cell receptor (beta chain) was observed in a study of blood T cell repertoires in COVID-19. The CDR3 extends over 14 amino acids. The germline gives CDR1 SGHDT, CDR2 YYEEEE. Trimming removed 2 bases at V and 1 base at J, with 9 bases between. Profiling relied on immunoSEQ multiplex PCR, and the TCRdb table lists in-frame clones only, not all of them. The table lists 250,000 to 300,000 clones, about nine tenths of them singletons. Sequenced material: peripheral blood. The V gene is TRBV5-6, the J gene TRBJ1-1; D ambiguous. This clonotype originated in a woman aged 45-65 years who had recovered from COVID-19. Here the CDR3 DNA reads TGTGCCAGCAGCTTCCAGGTTCAGAACACTGAAGCTTTCTTT. Translated, it gives CASSFQVQNTEAFF.